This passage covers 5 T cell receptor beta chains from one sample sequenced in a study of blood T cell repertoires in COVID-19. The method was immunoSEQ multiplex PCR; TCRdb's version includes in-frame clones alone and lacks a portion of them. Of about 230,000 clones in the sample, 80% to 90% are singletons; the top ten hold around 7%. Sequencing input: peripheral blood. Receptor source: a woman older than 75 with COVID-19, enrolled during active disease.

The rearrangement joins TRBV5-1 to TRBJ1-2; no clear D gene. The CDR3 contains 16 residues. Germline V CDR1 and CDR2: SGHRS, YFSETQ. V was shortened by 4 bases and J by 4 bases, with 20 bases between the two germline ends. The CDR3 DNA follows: TGCGCCAGCAGCCCGACTTCCGGGGTTCCTCTCTATGGCTACACCTTC. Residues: CASSPTSGVPLYGYTF.

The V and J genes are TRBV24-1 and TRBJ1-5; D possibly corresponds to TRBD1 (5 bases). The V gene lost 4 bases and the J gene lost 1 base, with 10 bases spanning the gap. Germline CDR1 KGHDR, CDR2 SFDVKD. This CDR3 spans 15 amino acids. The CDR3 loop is CATSDRGYSNQPQHF. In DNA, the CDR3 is TGTGCCACCAGTGACCGGGGGTACAGCAATCAGCCCCAGCATTTT.

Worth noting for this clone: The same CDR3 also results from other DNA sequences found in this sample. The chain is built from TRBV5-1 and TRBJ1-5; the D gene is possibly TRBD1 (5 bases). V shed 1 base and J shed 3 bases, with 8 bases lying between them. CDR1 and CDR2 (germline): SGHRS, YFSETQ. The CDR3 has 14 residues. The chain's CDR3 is CASSLTGDNQPQHF. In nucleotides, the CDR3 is TGCGCCAGCAGCTTGACGGGGGACAATCAGCCCCAGCATTTT. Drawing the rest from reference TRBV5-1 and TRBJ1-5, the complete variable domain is KAGVTQTPRYLIKTRGQQVTLSCSPISGHRSVSWYQQTPGQGLQFLFEYFSETQRNKGNFPGRFSGRQFSNSRSEMNVSTLELGDSALYLCASSLTGDNQPQHFGDGTRLSIL.

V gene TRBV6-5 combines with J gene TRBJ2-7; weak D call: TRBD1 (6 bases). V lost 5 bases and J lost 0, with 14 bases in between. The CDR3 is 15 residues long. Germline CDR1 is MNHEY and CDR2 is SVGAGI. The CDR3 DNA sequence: TGTGCCAGCAGTCAATCCATGGACAGCTCCTACGAGCAGTACTTC. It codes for CASSQSMDSSYEQYF.

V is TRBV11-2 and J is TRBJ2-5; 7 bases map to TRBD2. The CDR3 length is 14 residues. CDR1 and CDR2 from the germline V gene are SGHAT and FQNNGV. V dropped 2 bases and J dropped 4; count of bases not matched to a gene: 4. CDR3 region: CASSLYGGGETQYF. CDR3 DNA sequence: TGTGCCAGCAGCTTATATGGGGGGGGAGAGACCCAGTACTTC.